This T cell receptor (beta chain) comes out of a study of cytomegalovirus exposure and HLA in healthy donors. Study information: Inside one of the first data releases sat 75 million to 100 million unique TCRs taken from HLA-typed donors.

Primers included in the PCR were 60 Vbeta and 13 Jbeta primers. The table came from immunoSEQ multiplex PCR; TCRdb's copy has only in-frame clones and leaves some out. The sample lists around 190,000 clones; around 73% were seen once. The ends were cut back, 4 bases at V and 2 bases at J, with 14 bases in the middle. The CDR3 totals 15 residues. Germline V gene data show CDR1 as LGHNA and CDR2 as YNFKEQ. The sequence came from a woman younger than 45 in good health and CMV-seronegative. The specimen sequenced was PBMCs. The chain is built from TRBV4-2 and TRBJ1-1; D is undetermined. The CDR3 region has the DNA TGTGCCAGCAGCCCCGGTGCGGAAAGAAACACTGAAGCTTTCTTT. Its protein product is CASSPGAERNTEAFF.